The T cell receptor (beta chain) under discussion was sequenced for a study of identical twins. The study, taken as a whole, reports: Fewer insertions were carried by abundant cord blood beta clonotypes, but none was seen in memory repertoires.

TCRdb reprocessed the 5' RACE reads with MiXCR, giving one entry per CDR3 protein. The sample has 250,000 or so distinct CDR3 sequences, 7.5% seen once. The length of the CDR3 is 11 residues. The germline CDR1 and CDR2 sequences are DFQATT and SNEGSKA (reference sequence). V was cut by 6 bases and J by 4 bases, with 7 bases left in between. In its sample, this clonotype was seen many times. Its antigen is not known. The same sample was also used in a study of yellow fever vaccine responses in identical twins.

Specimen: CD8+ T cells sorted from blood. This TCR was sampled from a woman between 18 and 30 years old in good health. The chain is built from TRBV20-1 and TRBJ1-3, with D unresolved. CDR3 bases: TGCAGTGCAGCCTCAGGAAACACCATATATTTT. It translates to CSAASGNTIYF.